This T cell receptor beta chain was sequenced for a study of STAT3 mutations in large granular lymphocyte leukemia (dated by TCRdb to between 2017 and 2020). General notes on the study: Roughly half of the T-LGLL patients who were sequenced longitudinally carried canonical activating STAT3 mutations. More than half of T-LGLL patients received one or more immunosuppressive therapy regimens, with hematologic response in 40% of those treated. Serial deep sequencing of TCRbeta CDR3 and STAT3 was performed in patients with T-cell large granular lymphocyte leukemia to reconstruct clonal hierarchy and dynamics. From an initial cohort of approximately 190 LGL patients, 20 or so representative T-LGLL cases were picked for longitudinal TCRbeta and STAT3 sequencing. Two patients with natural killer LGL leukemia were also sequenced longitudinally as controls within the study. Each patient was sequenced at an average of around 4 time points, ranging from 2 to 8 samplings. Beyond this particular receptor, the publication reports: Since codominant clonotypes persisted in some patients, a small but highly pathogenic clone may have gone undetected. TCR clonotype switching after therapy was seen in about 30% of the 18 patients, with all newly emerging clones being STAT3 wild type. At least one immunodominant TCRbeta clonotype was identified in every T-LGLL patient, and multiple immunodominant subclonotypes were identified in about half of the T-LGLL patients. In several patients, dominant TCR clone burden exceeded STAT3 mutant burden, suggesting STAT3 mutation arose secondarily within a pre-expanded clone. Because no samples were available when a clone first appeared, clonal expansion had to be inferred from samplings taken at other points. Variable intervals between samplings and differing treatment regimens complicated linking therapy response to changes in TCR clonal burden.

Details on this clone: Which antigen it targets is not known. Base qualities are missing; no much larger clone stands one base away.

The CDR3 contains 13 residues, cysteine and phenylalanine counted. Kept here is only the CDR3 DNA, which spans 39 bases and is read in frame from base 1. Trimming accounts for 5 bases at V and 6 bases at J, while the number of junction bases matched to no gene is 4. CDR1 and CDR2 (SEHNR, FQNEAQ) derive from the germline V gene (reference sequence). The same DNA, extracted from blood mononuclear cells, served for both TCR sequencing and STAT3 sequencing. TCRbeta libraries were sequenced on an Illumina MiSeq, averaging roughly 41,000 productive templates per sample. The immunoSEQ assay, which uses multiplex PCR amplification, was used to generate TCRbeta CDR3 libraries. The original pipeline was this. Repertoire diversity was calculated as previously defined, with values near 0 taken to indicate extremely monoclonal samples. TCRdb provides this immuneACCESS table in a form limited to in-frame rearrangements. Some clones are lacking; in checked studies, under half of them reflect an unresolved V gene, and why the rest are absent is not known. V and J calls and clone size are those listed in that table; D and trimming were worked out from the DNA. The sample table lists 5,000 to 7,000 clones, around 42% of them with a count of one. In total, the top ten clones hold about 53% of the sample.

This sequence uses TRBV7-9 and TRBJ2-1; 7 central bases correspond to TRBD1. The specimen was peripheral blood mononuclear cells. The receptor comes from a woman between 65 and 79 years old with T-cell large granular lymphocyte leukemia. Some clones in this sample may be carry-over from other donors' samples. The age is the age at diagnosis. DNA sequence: TGTGCCAGCAGCCTCGGGGACAGCAATGAGCAGTTCTTC. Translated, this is CASSLGDSNEQFF. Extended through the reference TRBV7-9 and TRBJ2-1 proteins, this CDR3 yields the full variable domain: DTGVSQNPRHKITKRGQNVTFRCDPISEHNRLYWYRQTLGQGPEFLTYFQNEAQLEKSRLLSDRFSAERPKGSFSTLEIQRTEQGDSAMYLCASSLGDSNEQFFGPGTRLTVL.